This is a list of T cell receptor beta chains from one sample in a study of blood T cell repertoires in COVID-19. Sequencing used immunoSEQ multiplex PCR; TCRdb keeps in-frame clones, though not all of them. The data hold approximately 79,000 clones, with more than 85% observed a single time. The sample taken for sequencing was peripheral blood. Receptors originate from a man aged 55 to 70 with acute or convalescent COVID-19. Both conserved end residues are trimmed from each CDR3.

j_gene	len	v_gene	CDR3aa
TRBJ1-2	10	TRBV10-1	ASPDRPYGYT
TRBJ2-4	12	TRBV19	ASLAGGSKNIQY
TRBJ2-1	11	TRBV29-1	SVEDIGGNEQF
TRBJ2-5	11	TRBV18	ASSPGLASNQY
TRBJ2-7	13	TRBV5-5	ASSLALTGAYEQY
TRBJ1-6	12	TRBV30	AWSAGYGNSPLH
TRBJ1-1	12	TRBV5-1	ASSFPGLLTEAF
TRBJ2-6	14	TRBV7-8	ASSLNRGPETNVLT
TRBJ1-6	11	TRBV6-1	ASSDPFRSPLH
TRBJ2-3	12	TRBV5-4	ASSGTGVGDTQY
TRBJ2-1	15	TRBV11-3	ASSLLGGGALGSEQF
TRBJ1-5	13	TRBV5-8	ASSAGTGHNQPQH
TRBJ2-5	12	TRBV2	ASSEGRPQETQY
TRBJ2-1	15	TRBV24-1	ATSDLATSGGRDEQF
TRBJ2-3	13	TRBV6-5	ASPQVGLSTDTQY
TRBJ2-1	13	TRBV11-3	ASSLGGVSYNEQF
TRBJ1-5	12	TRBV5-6	ASSGGQGASPQH
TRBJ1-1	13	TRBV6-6	ASFEPGGGRFEAF
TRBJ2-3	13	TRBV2	ASARLAGLTDTQY
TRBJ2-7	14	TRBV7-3	ASSLTGTSGWYEQY
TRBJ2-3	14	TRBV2	ASRIQQRGGGDTQY
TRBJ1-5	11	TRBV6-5	ASSLRENQPQH
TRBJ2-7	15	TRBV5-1	ASSPGLAGATTYEQY
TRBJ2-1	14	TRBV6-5	ASSSQGRGSYNEQF
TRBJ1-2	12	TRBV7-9	ASSPPGAPYGYT
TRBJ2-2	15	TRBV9	ASSAGAGTGTAGELF
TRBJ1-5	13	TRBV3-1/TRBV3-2	ASSQGRVSNQPQH
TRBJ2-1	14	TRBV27	ASSLSTGPFPNEQF
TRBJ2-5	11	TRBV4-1	ASSQAGRETQY
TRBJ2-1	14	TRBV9	ASSALQGFSYNEQF
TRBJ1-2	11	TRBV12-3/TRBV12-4	ASSTDKNYGYT
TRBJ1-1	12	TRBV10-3	AISPGQGTTEAF
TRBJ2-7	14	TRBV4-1	ASSPREASGSYEQY